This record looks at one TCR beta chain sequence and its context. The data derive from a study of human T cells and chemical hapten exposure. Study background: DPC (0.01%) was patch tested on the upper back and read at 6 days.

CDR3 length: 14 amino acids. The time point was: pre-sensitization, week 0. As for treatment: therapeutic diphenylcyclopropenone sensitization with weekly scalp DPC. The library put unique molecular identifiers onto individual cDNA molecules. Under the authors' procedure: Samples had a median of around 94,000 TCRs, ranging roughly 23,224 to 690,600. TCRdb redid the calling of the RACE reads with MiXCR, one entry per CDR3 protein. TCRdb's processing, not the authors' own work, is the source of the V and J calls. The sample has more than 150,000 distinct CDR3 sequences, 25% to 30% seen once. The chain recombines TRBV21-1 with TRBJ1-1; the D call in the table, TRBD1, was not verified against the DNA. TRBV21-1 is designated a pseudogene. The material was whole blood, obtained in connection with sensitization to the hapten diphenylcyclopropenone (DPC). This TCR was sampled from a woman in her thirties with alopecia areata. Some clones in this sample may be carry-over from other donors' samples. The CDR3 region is CASYRKRGDTEAFF. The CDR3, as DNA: TGTGCCAGCTACCGGAAGAGGGGGGACACTGAAGCTTTCTTT.